Listed below are T cell receptor beta chains from one sample, sequenced in a study of beta chain features in type 1 diabetes. Only in-frame clones appear in the TCRdb table, and some are missing; sequencing was by immunoSEQ multiplex PCR. The table has tens of thousands of clones, roughly half seen once. Sequencing input: Tregs from blood. The receptors were gathered from a woman aged 40 to 49 with type 1 diabetes. Both conserved end residues are part of each CDR3. Fields, in order: CDR3 protein, CDR3 DNA, V gene, J gene, D gene, clone size. A D gene is named only where the DNA matches it firmly. Part of the rows lack a size; the others show once, few, many or a class for expanded clones.

CASSLSDRGRTEAFF,TGTGCCAGCAGCTTATCGGATCGGGGAAGGACTGAAGCTTTCTTT,TRBV7-9,TRBJ1-1,.,.
CASSLGAGSYNEQFF,TGCGCCAGCAGCTTGGGAGCTGGCTCCTACAATGAGCAGTTCTTC,TRBV5-1,TRBJ2-1,.,.
CASSPDTFNQPQHF,TGTGCCAGCAGCCCAGACACTTTTAATCAGCCCCAGCATTTT,TRBV7-2,TRBJ1-5,.,few
CASSLFGQDVYGYTF,TGTGCCAGCAGTTTATTCGGACAGGATGTCTATGGCTACACCTTC,TRBV27,TRBJ1-2,TRBD1,.
CASGWDLSADTQYF,TGTGCTAGTGGTTGGGACTTGAGCGCAGATACGCAGTATTTT,TRBV12-5,TRBJ2-3,.,.
CASSLKRDGFYYEQYF,TGCGCCAGCAGCTTAAAACGGGATGGTTTCTACTACGAGCAGTACTTC,TRBV5-1,TRBJ2-7,.,.
CASSPLAGGNTGELFF,TGTGCCAGCAGTCCATTGGCGGGAGGGAACACCGGGGAGCTGTTTTTT,TRBV2,TRBJ2-2,TRBD2,.
CASSESGNTEAFF,TGTGCCAGCAGTGAATCAGGGAACACTGAAGCTTTCTTT,TRBV6-5,TRBJ1-1,.,.
CASSGARGNTDTQYF,TGCGCCAGCAGCGGGGCTAGGGGGAACACAGATACGCAGTATTTT,TRBV5-1,TRBJ2-3,.,.
CASSQGGDYGYTF,TGCGCCAGCAGCCAAGGGGGGGACTATGGCTACACCTTC,TRBV4-3,TRBJ1-2,.,.
CASSPRTGGDEQYF,TGTGCCAGCAGCCCGAGGACAGGGGGGGACGAGCAGTACTTC,TRBV9,TRBJ2-7,TRBD1,.
CASNRPGLAEYF,TGTGCCAGCAACCGGCCGGGACTAGCCGAGTACTTC,TRBV5-6,TRBJ2-7,TRBD2,.
CASSPGTQETQYF,TGCGCCAGCAGCCCCGGTACCCAAGAGACCCAGTACTTC,TRBV5-1,TRBJ2-5,.,few
CASRTLRGSYEQYF,TGTGCCAGCAGGACCCTCCGCGGGAGTTACGAGCAGTACTTC,TRBV2,TRBJ2-7,TRBD2,.
CASSSRTADTQYF,TGTGCCAGCAGTTCCAGGACTGCAGATACGCAGTATTTT,TRBV28,TRBJ2-3,.,.
CASSPLNRGLGEQYF,TGTGCCAGCAGTCCATTGAACAGGGGGCTGGGCGAGCAGTACTTC,TRBV2,TRBJ2-7,TRBD1,.
CASSFSLYEQYF,TGTGCCAGCAGTTTCTCTCTCTACGAGCAGTACTTC,TRBV28,TRBJ2-7,.,few
CASSYGQPEQFF,TGTGCCAGCAGTTACGGGCAACCTGAGCAGTTCTTC,TRBV6-6,TRBJ2-1,.,.
CASGFGHSNTEAFF,TGTGCCAGCGGTTTCGGACACTCGAACACTGAAGCTTTCTTT,TRBV6-5,TRBJ1-1,.,.
CASSELANANTGELFF,TGTGCCAGCAGTGAATTAGCTAACGCGAACACCGGGGAGCTGTTTTTT,TRBV6-1,TRBJ2-2,.,.
CSVAPEGDEQFF,TGCAGCGTCGCACCTGAGGGGGACGAGCAGTTCTTC,TRBV29-1,TRBJ2-1,.,few
CASSMRRGPETQYF,TGTGCCAGCAGCATGCGCAGGGGACCAGAGACCCAGTACTTC,TRBV21-1,TRBJ2-5,.,.
CASSERGTSGAYNEQFF,TGTGCCAGCAGCGAGCGAGGGACTAGCGGGGCGTACAATGAGCAGTTCTTC,TRBV9,TRBJ2-1,TRBD2,.
CASGRPGQAQGHTF,TGTGCCAGCGGCCGTCCGGGACAGGCACAGGGCCACACCTTC,TRBV6-6,TRBJ1-2,TRBD1,few
CASSDGTGSYNEQFF,TGTGCTAGCAGCGACGGGACAGGGAGCTACAATGAGCAGTTCTTC,TRBV7-7,TRBJ2-1,TRBD1,many
CASSLSLPSGSRGNEQFF,TGTGCCAGCAGCTTAAGTCTTCCTAGCGGGAGCCGGGGCAATGAGCAGTTCTTC,TRBV7-9,TRBJ2-1,TRBD2,.
CASSADRGGYEQYF,TGTGCCAGCAGCGCGGACAGGGGCGGGTACGAGCAGTACTTC,TRBV7-2,TRBJ2-7,TRBD1,.
CASSPQGVGQPQHF,TGTGCCAGCAGCCCCCAGGGTGTTGGTCAGCCCCAGCATTTT,TRBV11-2,TRBJ1-5,.,.
CASSESGGYPIYEQYF,TGTGCCAGCAGTGAAAGCGGGGGATACCCGATCTACGAGCAGTACTTC,TRBV6-1,TRBJ2-7,TRBD2,few
CASRYRATEAFF,TGTGCCAGCAGGTACAGGGCCACTGAAGCTTTCTTT,TRBV28,TRBJ1-1,.,.
CASSVAARGDTHEQFF,TGTGCCAGCAGCGTAGCGGCGCGGGGAGATACCCATGAGCAGTTCTTC,TRBV9,TRBJ2-1,.,.
CASSRSPTSPPQTQYF,TGTGCCAGCAGTCGCTCGCCGACTAGCCCCCCGCAGACCCAGTACTTC,TRBV9,TRBJ2-5,TRBD2,few
CACQRGAGGSYEQYF,TGTGCCTGCCAACGCGGGGCGGGAGGGTCCTACGAGCAGTACTTC,TRBV30,TRBJ2-7,TRBD2,.
CASSIRTGGLVDEQFF,TGTGCCAGCAGCATCCGGACAGGGGGCCTAGTCGATGAGCAGTTCTTC,TRBV11-2,TRBJ2-1,TRBD1,few
CASSPGQGRSPLHF,TGCGCCAGCAGCCCCGGACAGGGGCGGTCACCCCTCCACTTT,TRBV5-1,TRBJ1-6,TRBD1,.
CASFSPAGGYTF,TGTGCCAGCTTTTCGCCCGCAGGTGGCTACACCTTC,TRBV6-5,TRBJ1-2,.,.
CASNEQGVMNTEAFF,TGTGCCAGCAACGAACAAGGGGTCATGAACACTGAAGCTTTCTTT,TRBV28,TRBJ1-1,.,few
CSVDQWAGLADNEQFF,TGCAGCGTTGATCAATGGGCGGGACTAGCGGATAATGAGCAGTTCTTC,TRBV29-1,TRBJ2-1,TRBD2,.
CAFQTGFYNSPLHF,TGTGCCTTCCAGACAGGGTTCTATAATTCACCCCTCCACTTT,TRBV30,TRBJ1-6,TRBD1,.
CASSRTGGGTDTQYF,TGTGCCAGCTCTCGCACAGGGGGAGGCACAGATACGCAGTATTTT,TRBV18,TRBJ2-3,TRBD1,once
CASSLRSGRGGHNEQFF,TGTGCCAGCAGTTTACGGTCTGGGCGGGGGGGCCACAATGAGCAGTTCTTC,TRBV28,TRBJ2-1,TRBD2,.
CASSFRTGPGEKLFF,TGTGCCAGCAGCTTCCGGACAGGGCCGGGTGAAAAACTGTTTTTT,TRBV7-7,TRBJ1-4,TRBD1,.
CASSSLAGVGEQYF,TGCGCCAGCAGCAGTCTAGCGGGAGTGGGCGAGCAGTACTTC,TRBV5-1,TRBJ2-7,TRBD2,few
CASSGPPSGPYEQYF,TGCGCCAGCAGCGGGCCGCCCAGCGGGCCCTACGAGCAGTACTTC,TRBV5-1,TRBJ2-7,.,.
CAWSVRTLEQFF,TGTGCCTGGAGTGTACGAACTCTCGAGCAGTTCTTC,TRBV30,TRBJ2-1,.,.
CASRQLGQGAETQYF,TGTGCCAGCAGACAACTAGGACAGGGAGCAGAGACCCAGTACTTC,TRBV28,TRBJ2-5,TRBD1,.
CASSIGPAGTEAFF,TGTGCCAGTAGTATAGGGCCGGCGGGCACTGAAGCTTTCTTT,TRBV19,TRBJ1-1,.,few
CASRLAGDTDTQYF,TGTGCCAGTCGACTAGCGGGGGACACAGATACGCAGTATTTT,TRBV28,TRBJ2-3,TRBD2,.
CATGQVGYGYTF,TGTGCCACCGGACAAGTTGGTTATGGCTACACCTTC,TRBV2,TRBJ1-2,.,.
CASSLGGAGGEQYF,TGTGCCAGCAGCTTAGGTGGTGCCGGAGGCGAGCAGTACTTC,TRBV11-2,TRBJ2-7,.,few
CSVVLRPGTEAFF,TGCAGCGTTGTTCTCAGACCGGGCACTGAAGCTTTCTTT,TRBV29-1,TRBJ1-1,.,few
CASSLQQGPSEQYF,TGTGCCAGCAGCTTACAACAGGGACCTTCCGAGCAGTACTTC,TRBV5-5,TRBJ2-7,.,few
CASSRVAGVYSGEQFF,TGTGCCAGCAGCCGAGTAGCGGGAGTCTATAGCGGTGAGCAGTTCTTC,TRBV14,TRBJ2-1,TRBD2,few
CASRRRGDYGYTF,TGTGCCAGCCGCCGGAGGGGAGACTATGGCTACACCTTC,TRBV6-5,TRBJ1-2,.,.
CSVAVNTEAFF,TGCAGCGTTGCTGTGAACACTGAAGCTTTCTTT,TRBV29-1,TRBJ1-1,.,.
CASSYYKTGELFF,TGTGCCAGCAGCTATTACAAGACCGGGGAGCTGTTTTTT,TRBV7-9,TRBJ2-2,.,once
CASSLGETNYGYTF,TGCGCCAGCAGCTTGGGTGAGACAAACTATGGCTACACCTTC,TRBV5-1,TRBJ1-2,.,.